The 20 T cell receptor beta chains below were found in one sample sequenced in a study of control samples from healthy donors and cancer patients (dated by TCRdb to 2020 to 2022). Libraries came from the immunoSEQ multiplex PCR assay. As stored in TCRdb, this immuneACCESS dataset retains in-frame rearrangements with V and J assigned. A fraction of the clones does not appear; measured against another copy, unresolved V genes explain less than half of the discrepancy, and the remainder lacks a known reason. The sample contains 75,000 to 95,000 clones, 65% to 85% of them found a single time. The ten largest clones capture 30% to 40% of the sample. Sequencing was carried out using PBMCs. These TCRs come from a man aged 70 or older with lung cancer.

The genes are TRBV3-1 (or the pseudogene TRBV3-2) and TRBJ1-6; no reliable D call. The CDR3 totals 15 residues. V lost 3 bases to trimming and J lost 7 bases, with 13 bases between them. CDR1 LGHDT and CDR2 YNNKEL come from the germline V gene (reference sequence). The CDR3 spells CASSQGGRKNSPLHF. The CDR3 DNA sequence: TGTGCCAGCAGCCAGGGTGGCAGGAAGAATTCACCCCTCCACTTT.

CDR3 in amino acids: CASSPNYRGNTEAFF. CDR3 sequence (DNA): TGTGCCAGCAGCCCAAACTACAGGGGTAACACTGAAGCTTTCTTT. The chain joins TRBV4-2 to TRBJ1-1; 7 bases map to TRBD1. The CDR3 loop spans 15 amino acids. V shed 4 bases and J 2 bases; nucleotides not matched to a gene: 7. Germline values: CDR1 LGHNA, CDR2 YNFKEQ.

This chain connects TRBV15 to TRBJ1-2; maybe TRBD1 (6 bases). The V and J ends lost 5 bases and 4 bases respectively, with 17 bases between them. The CDR3 runs to 15 residues. Germline CDR1 LNHNV, CDR2 YYDKDF (reference sequence). The CDR3 nucleotides read TGTGCCACCAGCTCTGGGGGCCTGGACAGCTATGGCTACACCTTC. It specifies CATSSGGLDSYGYTF.

The chain recombines TRBV10-2 with TRBJ1-1; a weak D match, TRBD1 (6 bases). Trimming shortened V by 2 bases and J by 3 bases, and 10 bases separated the two germline ends. This CDR3 region has 14 residues. The germline V gene has CDR1 WSHSY and CDR2 SAAADI. CDR3 coding DNA: TGCGCCAGCAGTGAGGGACAGCTATACACTGAAGCTTTCTTT. Translating it yields CASSEGQLYTEAFF.

This sequence joins TRBV6-2 or TRBV6-3 and TRBJ1-2; unclear D gene. The CDR3 loop spans 14 amino acids. In germline, CDR1 is MNHEY, CDR2 SVGEGT. Between the trimmed V and J ends, which lost 3 bases and 6 bases, there was a span of 14 bases. DNA for the CDR3: TGTGCCAGCAGTTATGCGGCCCAGGAGAATGGCTACACCTTC. It translates to CASSYAAQENGYTF.

J is TRBJ2-1 and V is TRBV12-3 or TRBV12-4, with D uncertain. V was clipped by 3 bases and J by 6 bases, with 3 bases between them. CDR3 length: 11 amino acids. This CDR3 reads CASSFTNEQFF. In DNA form, the CDR3 reads TGTGCCAGCAGTTTTACCAATGAGCAGTTCTTC.

V gene TRBV5-1 combines with J gene TRBJ2-7; D not certain. Trimming removed 2 bases from V and 7 bases from J, with 19 bases in between. CDR1 SGHRS and CDR2 YFSETQ come from the germline V gene. CDR3 size: 15 residues. The CDR3 region is CASSLYHVGSPEQYF. As DNA, the CDR3 is TGCGCCAGCAGCTTATACCATGTGGGGTCTCCGGAGCAGTACTTC.

The J gene is TRBJ2-3, the V gene TRBV9, with 9 bases matching TRBD2. Germline values: CDR1 SGDLS, CDR2 YYNGEE. With V trimmed by 3 bases and J by 0 bases, 8 bases remained unmatched. The length of the CDR3 is 17 residues. DNA of the CDR3: TGTGCCAGCAGCGGGACTAGCGAGGGGCGGAGCACAGATACGCAGTATTTT. Translation: CASSGTSEGRSTDTQYF. The full variable domain, rest sourced from reference TRBV9 and TRBJ2-3, is DSGVTQTPKHLITATGQRVTLRCSPRSGDLSVYWYQQSLDQGLQFLIQYYNGEERAKGNILERFSAQQFPDLHSELNLSSLELGDSALYFCASSGTSEGRSTDTQYFGPGTRLTVL.

The chain employs TRBV19 and TRBJ1-1; D gene ambiguous. The CDR3 totals 14 residues. CDR1 is LNHDA and CDR2 is SQIVND in the germline V gene (reference sequence). Trimming removed 7 bases at V and 3 bases at J, with 15 bases between. For the CDR3, the DNA is TGTGCCAGTACCTCGTTTGGGCGAGACACTGAAGCTTTCTTT. Translating it yields CASTSFGRDTEAFF.

The chain employs TRBV3-1 (or the pseudogene TRBV3-2) and TRBJ1-2, with D tentatively TRBD1 (5 bases). Trimming cost V 5 bases and J 6 bases, with 16 bases left between them. The CDR3 is 14 amino acids. Germline values: CDR1 LGHDT, CDR2 YNNKEL (reference sequence). CDR3 residues: CASSGLQGNDGYTF. The CDR3 nucleotides read TGTGCCAGCAGCGGACTCCAGGGCAATGATGGCTACACCTTC.

The J gene is TRBJ2-2, the V gene TRBV9; the D is unclear. The V end lost 2 bases, the J end lost 7 bases, and 9 bases lay between the germline ends. Germline CDR1 and CDR2: SGDLS and YYNGEE. The CDR3 covers 13 residues. CDR3 DNA sequence: TGTGCCAGCAGCGTTTGGGCGGACGGGGAGCTGTTTTTT. Residues: CASSVWADGELFF.

This clone was observed a single time. The chain links TRBV20-1 to TRBJ1-1; 8 bases are shared with TRBD1. Germline assignment: CDR1 DFQATT and CDR2 SNEGSKA (reference sequence). The CDR3 length is 14 residues. Trimming at V came to 3 bases and at J to 4 bases, leaving 7 bases not matched to a gene. The CDR3 here is CSASSGGGGTEAFF. CDR3 sequence (DNA): TGCAGTGCTAGTTCAGGGGGCGGGGGCACTGAAGCTTTCTTT.

This chain links TRBV18 with TRBJ2-1; no clear D gene. The CDR3 covers 16 residues. V dropped 1 base and J dropped 9 bases, with 19 bases sitting between them. Germline values: CDR1 KGHSH, CDR2 LQKENI. CDR3 protein: CASSPLRYGPGSEQFF. The DNA of the CDR3 is TGTGCCAGCTCACCACTGCGCTATGGCCCGGGTTCTGAGCAGTTCTTC.

V is TRBV5-1 and J is TRBJ1-5, with D perhaps TRBD1 (5 bases). Trimming took 4 bases from V and 0 from J, leaving 8 bases between them. The CDR3 has 14 amino acids. Germline lookup yields CDR1 SGHRS and CDR2 YFSETQ. As DNA, the CDR3 is TGCGCCAGCAGCCCGACAGATAGCAATCAGCCCCAGCATTTT. This gives the protein CASSPTDSNQPQHF.

The CDR3 loop reads CAGTGALGYTF. The CDR3 DNA sequence: TGTGCCGGAACCGGGGCCCTCGGCTACACCTTC. This chain connects TRBV30 to TRBJ1-2, with D tentatively TRBD1 (5 bases). The CDR3 has 11 amino acids. Germline-derived CDR1 and CDR2 are GTSNPN and SVGIG (reference sequence). The germline V and J ends were trimmed by 8 bases and 8 bases, with 15 bases remaining between them.

The rearrangement uses TRBV18 and TRBJ2-2; the D is unclear. CDR1 and CDR2 (germline): KGHSH, LQKENI. This CDR3 is built from 13 residues. Trimming shortened V by 0 bases and J by 6 bases, and 5 bases separated the two germline ends. The CDR3 loop is CASSPPSAGELFF. In DNA, the CDR3 is TGTGCCAGCTCACCACCGAGCGCCGGGGAGCTGTTTTTT.

The genes are TRBV27 and TRBJ2-5, with D perhaps TRBD2 (5 bases). V was trimmed by 3 bases and J by 5 bases, leaving 10 bases between them. This CDR3 region has 13 residues. From germline, CDR1 is MNHEY and CDR2 SMNVEV (reference sequence). The CDR3: CASSFGGGETQYF. The CDR3 coding sequence is TGTGCCAGCAGTTTTGGAGGCGGCGAGACCCAGTACTTC.

Concerning this clone: At one of its ends the junction is not consistent with the germline gene, which may arise from a read error. The chain employs TRBV15 and TRBJ1-5; TRBD1 agrees at 8 bases. CDR3 length: 16 amino acids. Germline V gene data show CDR1 as LNHNV and CDR2 as YYDKDF (reference sequence). CDR3 sequence (DNA): TGTGCCACCAGCAGAGATCCATCAGGGGGCAACCAGCCCCAGCATTTT. Protein product: CATSRDPSGGNQPQHF. The full variable domain, rest sourced from reference TRBV15 and TRBJ1-5, is DAMVIQNPRYQVTQFGKPVTLSCSQTLNHNVMYWYQQKSSQAPKLLFHYYDKDFNNEADTPDNFQSRRPNTSFCFLDIRSPGLGDTAMYLCATSRDPSGGNQPQHFGDGTRLSIL.

This clone was seen more than once but under ten times. This sequence joins TRBV6-4 and TRBJ2-5; a possible D gene is TRBD2 (5 bases). Germline loops: CDR1 MRHNA, CDR2 SNTAGT. V was shortened by 11 bases and J by 2 bases, with 21 bases between the two germline ends. The CDR3 is made up of 15 amino acids. The DNA of the CDR3 is TGTGCCGACTTAATTGAGAATAGAGGGCAAGAGACCCAGTACTTC. This sequence encodes CADLIENRGQETQYF.

The chain uses TRBV10-1 and TRBJ2-3, with 11 nucleotides matching TRBD1. CDR1 and CDR2 (germline): WNHNN, SYGVQD (reference sequence). J lost 9 bases, V lost 4 bases, and 6 bases had no gene match. This CDR3 is 14 amino acids long. The CDR3 DNA reads TGCGCCAGCAGTGCCGGGACAGGGGGTGAGACGCAGTATTTT. Translated: CASSAGTGGETQYF.